This TCR beta chain derives from a study of cytomegalovirus exposure and HLA in healthy donors. Findings and caveats of the study: The listing of 150 to 200 TCR beta chains classed them as cytomegalovirus-associated.

A remark on this clone: What it binds is not known.

CDR3 length: 12 amino acids. Between the trimmed V and J ends, which lost 4 bases and 4 bases, there was a span of 7 bases. The germline V gene encodes CDR1 SNHLY and CDR2 FYNNEI. Repertoires were generated with immunoSEQ multiplex PCR, while TCRdb's copy carries only in-frame clones and drops some. The table lists over 200,000 clones, around 88% of them singletons. The rearrangement uses TRBV2 and TRBJ2-5; the D is unclear. The origin of this receptor is a woman aged 18-29 years in good health and CMV-seronegative. The sample comprised PBMCs. The CDR3 DNA is TGTGCCAGCAGTGTGTTATTAGAGACCCAGTACTTC. Its translation: CASSVLLETQYF.